This T cell receptor (beta chain) was documented in a study of cytomegalovirus exposure and HLA in healthy donors (dated 2017 in TCRdb). About the study as a whole: An earlier analysis of some 600 of the donors reported over 250 Gb of sequence data and 117 million unique TCR beta sequences obtained from approximately 180 million T cells. An early release covering roughly 600 HLA-typed donors comprised approximately 290 gigabases of sequencing data and around 80 million unique TCR sequences. The genetic ancestry cluster associated with self-reported Caucasian donors included over 65% of the roughly 410 genotyped donors. The study aimed to test whether signatures of past pathogen exposure could be identified by cataloging public T cell receptors. The study profiled the T cell repertoires of about 720 subjects by immunosequencing and related them to cytomegalovirus serostatus. Besides the first cohort of under 700 subjects, a separate validation cohort made up of about 120 different subjects was used. High-throughput TCR immunosequencing, statistical association of individual TCRs with disease status, and machine learning were combined to predict cytomegalovirus infection status. A later analysis re-analyzed previously published TCR beta repertoires from 666 donors and added high-resolution HLA genotyping to study TCR occurrence patterns. Rather than using new phenotypic data, the later analysis identified candidate immune exposures from TCR beta sequences and from how often those sequences occurred across donors. To decide whether each TCR beta V gene segment behaved as functional or pseudogenic, an earlier analysis of 587 of the donors relied on high-throughput TCR beta sequencing. Donor age, sex, ethnicity and CMV serostatus were compiled alongside the repertoire data. Genome-wide SNP genotypes for about 65% of the roughly 700 donors were used in a later genetic analysis, which treated that subset as a discovery cohort. Every discovery cohort repertoire had been produced on one sequencing platform. Both class I and class II loci were covered by HLA typing, at four-digit resolution. The number of donors typed differed by locus, with roughly 629-640 for A, B, C, DRB1 and DQB1, about 500 for DQA1, 606 for DPA1, and some 440 for DPB1. About five DR-DQ haplotypes were treated as single units for association and clustering because of strong linkage in the cohort. On average, around 200,000 unique TCR beta nucleotide sequences were sequenced per donor among a few hundred genotyped donors of the cohort, with roughly 18% of those sequences being non-productive.

The method behind the library was the immunoSEQ multiplex PCR assay. For the multiplex PCR, a mixture combining 60 forward primers for TCR Vbeta segments and 13 reverse primers for TCR Jbeta segments was used. The CDR3 region of rearranged TCR beta genes was amplified from genomic DNA by a multiplex PCR assay. The Illumina HiSeq System was used to sequence the amplified TCR beta libraries as 87-base-pair reads. On the study's bioinformatics: In a later analysis, some 80 million unique TCR beta chains were counted across the roughly 610 repertoires, and around 11 million of these chains were shared by at least two donors. Raw reads were error-corrected and collapsed into unique sequences with a nearest-neighbor algorithm that merged closely related sequences to remove PCR and sequencing errors. CDR3 sequences were aligned to IMGT reference sequences to assign V, D and J gene segments. For a sequence to be retained, a match of at least six nucleotides was required to both a V gene segment and a J gene segment. A rearrangement was called productive if the CDR3 had no stop codons and remained in frame with V and J, and every other rearrangement was called non-productive. CDR3 was defined according to IMGT convention as the region running from the second conserved V-encoded cysteine to the conserved J-encoded phenylalanine. The earlier analysis of roughly 590 of the donors excluded sequences that lacked an unambiguous match to a single V gene segment. In an earlier analysis of 450 to 750 of the donors, a V segment was called functional when productive rearrangements were above 56.7%, and segregating when the standard deviation between donors exceeded 5%. A statistical classification framework was built for diagnosing cytomegalovirus status from the catalog of TCR beta chain sequences. In a later analysis, TCR nucleotide sequences were compared against IMGT/GENE-DB human TR gene sequences so that V and J genes could be assigned. A later analysis assigned CDR3 sequences and most-parsimonious VDJ recombination scenarios with the TCRdist pipeline. In a later analysis, every TCR beta chain was defined by the combination of its CDR3 amino acid sequence and its V-gene family, and reads without a unique V-gene family were dropped. As a way to deal with suspected cross-contamination and a sequencing artifact, a later analysis dropped 592 nucleotide sequences that were highly shared and had low generation probability. In a later analysis, a clonal expansion index for each public chain was calculated from normalized within-repertoire ranks of inferred template counts. Generation probabilities in a later analysis came from a VDJ recombination model fitted to out-of-frame rearrangements, and those results were checked against IGoR. Hypergeometric tests were used in a later analysis to score TCR-TCR, TCR-HLA and TCR-CMV co-occurrence, with a repertoire-size bias correction applied to the TCR pairs. In a later analysis, false discovery rates were estimated by permuting HLA or CMV assignments 20 times. A later analysis grouped co-occurring TCRs with DBSCAN, adding TCRdist sequence similarity when clustering within HLA-allele-positive subsets. Repertoires with fewer than 30,000 or more than 120,000 public chains were left out of co-occurrence clustering, as were a few repertoires with anomalous nucleotide sharing. TCRdb took over this immuneACCESS table, retaining in-frame rearrangements with V and J assigned. Such tables are incomplete; in checked studies, under half of the missing clones stem from an unresolved V gene, and the remainder is unexplained. The DNA was the basis for D and trimming; V, J and clone size are from that table. Within this sample are 95,000 or so clones, with 81% of them counted one time only. The top ten clonotypes cover approximately 3.9% of the sample.

From the cysteine through the phenylalanine, the CDR3 covers 10 amino acids. Left in the record is the CDR3 DNA by itself, 30 bases read in frame from the first base. V is pared back by 3 bases and J by 6 bases, with 4 bases lying between the germline termini. In the germline V gene (reference sequence), CDR1 corresponds to GTSNPN and CDR2 to SVGIG. In total, approximately 690 healthy bone marrow donors made up the cohort. At the time of sampling, all cohort members were nominally healthy, though unrecorded immune exposures were likely present. The donor tested CMV seropositive and was one of the 289 seropositive cohort members. A peripheral blood sample was collected from each donor, and TCR beta sequencing was performed on peripheral blood mononuclear cells. The Qiagen DNeasy Blood Extraction Kit was used to extract genomic DNA from the blood cell samples. Findings and caveats that apply to the study as a whole: A later analysis reported that several top co-occurrence clusters appeared linked to parvovirus B19, influenza, CMV and Epstein-Barr virus. Most TCR sequences were observed very rarely across donors, whereas some public TCRs were present in many individuals. Most CMV-associated TCR beta chains appeared to be HLA-restricted in a later analysis, and the HLA associations seemed to be driven largely by CMV exposure. CMV serostatus was the only immune exposure information available for the cohort. A further reported finding was that TCR beta sequences accurately predicted the HLA-A and HLA-B alleles for most subjects in the first cohort. Only TCR beta chains were sequenced in this cohort, and the absence of alpha or paired-chain data limited detectable features. A cluster of highly shared sequence variants was judged likely to represent a technical artifact of the sequencing pipeline. A total of fewer than 200 TCR beta chains were listed by the study as associated with cytomegalovirus. It was suggested by the authors that the approach could potentially be generalized to other disease states and immunological phenotypes. Because the 87-base-pair reads could not distinguish some IMGT-functional V segments, including TRBV6-2 and TRBV6-3, those segments were excluded. A later genetic analysis reported fewer N-insertions in productive TCRs among donors in an Asian-associated ancestry cluster than the approximately 700-donor mean. Because counts were too low, about 15 rarely observed V segments, including chromosome 9 orphons, were left out of the earlier analysis of a few hundred of the donors. An earlier analysis of approximately 530 of the donors showed that most TCR beta V segments appeared in productive rearrangements either about 87% or about 30% of the time, which broadly matched IMGT annotations. In a later analysis, TCR association rates were found to vary across HLA loci, with the most associated TCRs seen for DRB1 alleles and the fewest for HLA-C alleles. When HLA alleles, especially DR and DQ, strongly co-occurred, TCR associations were difficult to assign to individual alleles. Presence/absence analyses assumed roughly uniform sequencing depth across donors, an assumption that may not hold. Correlated functional status among segregating V segments might reflect linkage disequilibrium, but an unknown experimental factor could not be ruled out. Because HLA typing was missing for some donors at each locus, association tests included only the typed subset. Three of the identified cytomegalovirus-associated TCR beta chains were confirmed in vitro to be specific for cytomegalovirus antigens. At a false discovery rate of 0.05, a later analysis linked approximately 18,000 TCR beta sequences to specific HLA alleles. Compared with equally common non-associated chains, HLA-associated TCR beta chains in a later analysis were more clonally expanded and had lower generation probabilities. An association between a missense DCLRE1C variant and V-gene and J-gene trimming of TCR beta chains was found in a later genetic analysis and replicated in an independent cohort. The classifier was reported to diagnose cytomegalovirus status with high specificity and sensitivity in both the original and validation cohorts.

This clone was counted a single time. Its binding antigen is unknown. No per-base quality is available; no much larger clone lies one base away. This TCR was recovered from a woman between 65 and 79 years old in good health and CMV-seropositive. Sequenced: PBMCs. The chain is made from TRBV30 and TRBJ2-3, with the D gene not clear enough to name. Read as DNA, the sequence is TGTGCCTGGAGCCGGGATACGCAGTATTTT. Its protein is CAWSRDTQYF.